Presented here are 25 T cell receptor beta chains from one specimen sequenced in a study of cytomegalovirus exposure and HLA in healthy donors. Amplification used 60 Vbeta primers and 13 Jbeta primers. The data were produced by immunoSEQ multiplex PCR, yet TCRdb's version contains in-frame clones alone and is incomplete. Among 100,000 or so clones, about 74% were seen once, and the ten largest hold about 5.2%. Source material: PBMCs. These receptors all come from a female donor in good health and CMV-seropositive.

This rearrangement joins TRBV30 to TRBJ1-6; 10 bases are shared with TRBD1. The CDR3 runs to 13 residues. Per germline, CDR1 GTSNPN and CDR2 SVGIG (reference sequence). The V segment lost 4 bases and the J segment 7 bases; nucleotides outside the gene matches: 1. The CDR3 region is CAWMGQGNSPLHF. The DNA for the CDR3 is TGTGCCTGGATGGGACAGGGGAATTCACCCCTCCACTTT.

The chain combines TRBV30 with TRBJ2-7, with 15 nucleotides matching TRBD2. Trimming cost V 6 bases and J 13 bases; bases outside gene matches: 13. The CDR3 runs to 14 residues. Germline V gives CDR1 GTSNPN, CDR2 SVGIG (reference sequence). The CDR3 spells CACQPGTSGRPAYF. CDR3 in DNA: TGTGCCTGCCAACCCGGGACTAGCGGGAGGCCCGCCTACTTC.

This clone was recorded only once. The sample holds other DNA sequences that translate to the same CDR3. This chain links TRBV7-2 with TRBJ1-4; a possible D gene is TRBD1 (6 bases). V was shortened by 5 bases and J by 0 bases, with 10 bases between the two germline ends. The germline V gene has CDR1 SGHTA and CDR2 FQGNSA. CDR3 length: 15 residues. Here the CDR3 DNA reads TGTGCCAGCAGCCTGGACAGAGCAACTAATGAAAAACTGTTTTTT. Its translation: CASSLDRATNEKLFF.

The gene calls are TRBV7-2 and TRBJ2-7; maybe TRBD1 (6 bases). Germline-derived CDR1 and CDR2 are SGHTA and FQGNSA. V was shortened by 1 base and J by 4 bases, with 11 bases between the two germline ends. CDR3 length equals 14 residues. Here the CDR3 DNA reads TGTGCCAGCAGCTTAGGACCTCAGGGGTACGAGCAGTACTTC. Translation gives CASSLGPQGYEQYF.

The chain is built from TRBV29-1 and TRBJ2-1; 7 nucleotides agree with TRBD1. The length of the CDR3 is 13 residues. With 3 bases clipped from V and 3 bases from J, the junction kept 2 bases outside the gene matches. Germline V gene sequence: CDR1 SQVTM, CDR2 ANQGSEA. The CDR3 sequence: CSVEGQFYNEQFF. The CDR3 bases are TGCAGCGTTGAGGGACAGTTCTACAATGAGCAGTTCTTC.

The chain combines TRBV14 with TRBJ1-1; 7 nucleotides match TRBD1. V trimming: 1 base; J trimming: 4 bases; junction bases outside the gene matches: 3. The length of the CDR3 is 14 residues. Germline assignment: CDR1 SGHDN and CDR2 FVKESK. CDR3 residues: CASSQGAGGTEAFF. DNA of the CDR3: TGTGCCAGCAGCCAAGGGGCAGGGGGCACTGAAGCTTTCTTT.

The chain uses TRBV6-5 and TRBJ2-7; the match to TRBD2 covers 7 bases. The CDR3 is made up of 12 amino acids. CDR1 and CDR2 from the germline V gene are MNHEY and SVGAGI. Trimming at V came to 4 bases and at J to 7 bases, leaving 4 bases not matched to a gene. The DNA of the CDR3 is TGTGCCAGCAGTTCATTGGGAGGGGAGCAGTACTTC. Translated: CASSSLGGEQYF.

The chain has TRBV14 and TRBJ2-7; a weak D match, TRBD1 (6 bases). Trimming pared 2 bases from V and 2 bases from J, leaving 19 bases between. This CDR3 region has 17 residues. Germline V gene data show CDR1 as SGHDN and CDR2 as FVKESK. The CDR3 nucleotides are TGTGCCAGCAGCCAATGGGGCGGGCAGGGGATCCCCTACGAGCAGTACTTC. Translating gives CASSQWGGQGIPYEQYF.

The rearrangement uses TRBV7-2 and TRBJ2-3; 9 bases match TRBD2. Per the germline V gene, CDR1 is SGHTA and CDR2 is FQGNSA. After removal of 3 bases from V and 1 base from J, the junction contained 5 bases not matched to a gene. This CDR3 is built from 16 residues. The CDR3 reads CASSFPRLAGTDTQYF. The CDR3 region has the DNA TGTGCCAGCAGCTTCCCGCGACTAGCGGGCACAGATACGCAGTATTTT.

V gene TRBV30 combines with J gene TRBJ2-5; TRBD2 matches 13 bases. With 2 bases clipped from V and 5 bases from J, the junction kept 5 bases outside the gene matches. This CDR3 has 15 amino acids. Germline V gene sequence: CDR1 GTSNPN, CDR2 SVGIG (reference sequence). The CDR3 region has the DNA TGTGCCTGGAGTCCGGGACTAGCGGGGCTGGAGACCCAGTACTTC. Protein sequence: CAWSPGLAGLETQYF.

This sequence joins TRBV27 and TRBJ2-7; TRBD1 might be the D (5 bases). The germline gives CDR1 MNHEY, CDR2 SMNVEV (reference sequence). The germline V and J ends were trimmed by 5 bases and 3 bases, with 8 bases remaining between them. The CDR3 covers 12 residues. CDR3: CASSPQGYEQYF. CDR3 DNA sequence: TGTGCCAGCAGTCCCCAGGGCTACGAGCAGTACTTC.

This clone came up a few times. One end of the junction fails to match germline, which may point to a read error. The rearrangement joins TRBV6-4 to TRBJ1-1; D may be TRBD1 (6 bases). Germline V gene data show CDR1 as MRHNA and CDR2 as SNTAGT. The CDR3 has 13 residues. The CDR3 DNA reads as TGTGCCAGCAGGGGAGACAGGAACACTGAAGCTTCCTTT. It yields the protein CASRGDRNTEASF.

This sequence joins TRBV18 and TRBJ2-1; 9 bases fit TRBD2. J gave up 5 bases and V 5 bases, and 13 bases lay outside the gene matches. The CDR3 sequence is 17 residues long. Germline lookup yields CDR1 KGHSH and CDR2 LQKENI. The chain's CDR3 is CASSTGPSGALNNEQFF. The CDR3 DNA follows: TGTGCCAGCTCAACCGGGCCTAGCGGGGCTTTGAACAATGAGCAGTTCTTC.

The chain couples TRBV18 to TRBJ1-2, with TRBD1 identical over 8 bases. CDR3 size: 16 residues. V dropped 4 bases and J dropped 7; count of bases not matched to a gene: 14. Germline CDR1 is KGHSH and CDR2 is LQKENI. CDR3 bases: TGTGCCAGCTCACGTTCTCAGTTCGGGACAGGCGTTGGCTACACCTTC. Translating gives CASSRSQFGTGVGYTF.

The chain carries TRBV20-1 and TRBJ2-1, with D unresolved. The V gene lost 2 bases and the J gene lost 7 bases, with 3 bases spanning the gap. The CDR3 is 10 residues long. Per germline, CDR1 DFQATT and CDR2 SNEGSKA (reference sequence). The CDR3 bases are TGCAGTGCTAGATTAAATGAGCAGTTCTTC. Residues: CSARLNEQFF.

V is TRBV7-8 and J is TRBJ2-3; 7 bases align to TRBD1. The V segment lost 4 bases and the J segment 6 bases; nucleotides outside the gene matches: 1. Germline CDR1 and CDR2: SGHVS and FQNEAQ. CDR3 size: 12 residues. In DNA form, the CDR3 reads TGTGCCAGCAGCTCGGACAGGGATACGCAGTATTTT. This codes for CASSSDRDTQYF.

This clone was found once. This chain links TRBV6-5 with TRBJ2-3, with 7 bases fitting TRBD2. Germline V CDR1 and CDR2: MNHEY, SVGAGI. CDR3 size: 14 residues. With 8 bases clipped from V and 0 bases from J, the junction kept 5 bases outside the gene matches. CDR3 region: CASSSGISTDTQYF. The CDR3 nucleotides are TGTGCCAGCTCTAGCGGAATAAGCACAGATACGCAGTATTTT.

V usage is TRBV5-1 and J usage is TRBJ1-1; D is unresolved. In germline, CDR1 is SGHRS, CDR2 YFSETQ. The CDR3 length is 15 residues. V shed 0 bases and J shed 1 base, with 10 bases lying between them. DNA of the CDR3: TGCGCCAGCAGCTTGGATACGGTTACGAACACTGAAGCTTTCTTT. As protein: CASSLDTVTNTEAFF. Looking up the rest from reference TRBV5-1 and TRBJ1-1 gives the full variable domain: KAGVTQTPRYLIKTRGQQVTLSCSPISGHRSVSWYQQTPGQGLQFLFEYFSETQRNKGNFPGRFSGRQFSNSRSEMNVSTLELGDSALYLCASSLDTVTNTEAFFGQGTRLTVV.

The V and J genes are TRBV19 and TRBJ1-1; 8 bases are shared with TRBD1. The CDR3 loop spans 17 amino acids. Trimming removed 7 bases from V and 0 bases from J; junction bases left unmatched: 13. Germline V gene sequence: CDR1 LNHDA, CDR2 SQIVND (reference sequence). In DNA, the CDR3 is TGTGCCAGTAAAATCCTCGGCAGGGGGCGCCTGAACACTGAAGCTTTCTTT. This sequence encodes CASKILGRGRLNTEAFF.

This sequence joins TRBV6-5 and TRBJ2-5; D remains ambiguous. Germline V gene sequence: CDR1 MNHEY, CDR2 SVGAGI. The CDR3 sequence is 15 residues long. The V gene lost 0 bases and the J gene lost 2 bases, with 10 bases spanning the gap. The CDR3 sequence is CASSYSRLAQETQYF. Here the CDR3 DNA reads TGTGCCAGCAGTTACTCCCGACTGGCTCAAGAGACCCAGTACTTC.

CDR3 region: CASSPPQGYQETQYF. CDR3 sequence (DNA): TGTGCCAGCTCACCACCTCAGGGGTACCAAGAGACCCAGTACTTC. The genes are TRBV18 and TRBJ2-5, with D possibly TRBD1 on 6 matching bases. This CDR3 has 15 amino acids. V was trimmed by 0 bases and J by 0 bases, leaving 8 bases between them. CDR1 and CDR2 (germline): KGHSH, LQKENI.

The genes are TRBV6-1 and TRBJ1-4; 7 nucleotides align to TRBD1. The CDR3 length is 15 residues. CDR1 MNHNS and CDR2 SASEGT come from the germline V gene. V was pared by 5 bases and J by 0 bases, with 3 bases of the junction left unmatched. CDR3: CASSLGTATNEKLFF. Written as DNA, the CDR3 is TGTGCCAGCAGTTTAGGGACAGCAACTAATGAAAAACTGTTTTTT.

The V call is TRBV29-1, the J call TRBJ2-5; 7 nucleotides align to TRBD1. The CDR3 runs 14 residues. CDR1 and CDR2 (germline): SQVTM, ANQGSEA. Trimming removed 3 bases from V and 0 bases from J; junction bases left unmatched: 4. CDR3 residues: CSVDLGQHQETQYF. Here the CDR3 DNA reads TGCAGCGTTGATTTGGGACAGCACCAAGAGACCCAGTACTTC.

The V gene is TRBV27, the J gene TRBJ1-5, with D possibly matching TRBD1 (5 bases). Germline V gives CDR1 MNHEY, CDR2 SMNVEV (reference sequence). Trimming left V 0 bases short and J 5 bases short, with 11 bases between. This CDR3 has 15 amino acids. CDR3 sequence: CASSLSGRGYQPQHF. CDR3 in DNA: TGTGCCAGCAGTTTATCGGGGCGGGGGTATCAGCCCCAGCATTTT.

The rearrangement links TRBV6-5 to TRBJ2-1; maybe TRBD1 (5 bases). From germline, CDR1 is MNHEY and CDR2 SVGAGI. This CDR3 is 13 amino acids long. Trimming cost V 0 bases and J 8 bases, with 8 bases left between them. CDR3 region: CASSYSKGYEQFF. The CDR3 nucleotides are TGTGCCAGCAGTTACTCGAAGGGGTATGAGCAGTTCTTC.